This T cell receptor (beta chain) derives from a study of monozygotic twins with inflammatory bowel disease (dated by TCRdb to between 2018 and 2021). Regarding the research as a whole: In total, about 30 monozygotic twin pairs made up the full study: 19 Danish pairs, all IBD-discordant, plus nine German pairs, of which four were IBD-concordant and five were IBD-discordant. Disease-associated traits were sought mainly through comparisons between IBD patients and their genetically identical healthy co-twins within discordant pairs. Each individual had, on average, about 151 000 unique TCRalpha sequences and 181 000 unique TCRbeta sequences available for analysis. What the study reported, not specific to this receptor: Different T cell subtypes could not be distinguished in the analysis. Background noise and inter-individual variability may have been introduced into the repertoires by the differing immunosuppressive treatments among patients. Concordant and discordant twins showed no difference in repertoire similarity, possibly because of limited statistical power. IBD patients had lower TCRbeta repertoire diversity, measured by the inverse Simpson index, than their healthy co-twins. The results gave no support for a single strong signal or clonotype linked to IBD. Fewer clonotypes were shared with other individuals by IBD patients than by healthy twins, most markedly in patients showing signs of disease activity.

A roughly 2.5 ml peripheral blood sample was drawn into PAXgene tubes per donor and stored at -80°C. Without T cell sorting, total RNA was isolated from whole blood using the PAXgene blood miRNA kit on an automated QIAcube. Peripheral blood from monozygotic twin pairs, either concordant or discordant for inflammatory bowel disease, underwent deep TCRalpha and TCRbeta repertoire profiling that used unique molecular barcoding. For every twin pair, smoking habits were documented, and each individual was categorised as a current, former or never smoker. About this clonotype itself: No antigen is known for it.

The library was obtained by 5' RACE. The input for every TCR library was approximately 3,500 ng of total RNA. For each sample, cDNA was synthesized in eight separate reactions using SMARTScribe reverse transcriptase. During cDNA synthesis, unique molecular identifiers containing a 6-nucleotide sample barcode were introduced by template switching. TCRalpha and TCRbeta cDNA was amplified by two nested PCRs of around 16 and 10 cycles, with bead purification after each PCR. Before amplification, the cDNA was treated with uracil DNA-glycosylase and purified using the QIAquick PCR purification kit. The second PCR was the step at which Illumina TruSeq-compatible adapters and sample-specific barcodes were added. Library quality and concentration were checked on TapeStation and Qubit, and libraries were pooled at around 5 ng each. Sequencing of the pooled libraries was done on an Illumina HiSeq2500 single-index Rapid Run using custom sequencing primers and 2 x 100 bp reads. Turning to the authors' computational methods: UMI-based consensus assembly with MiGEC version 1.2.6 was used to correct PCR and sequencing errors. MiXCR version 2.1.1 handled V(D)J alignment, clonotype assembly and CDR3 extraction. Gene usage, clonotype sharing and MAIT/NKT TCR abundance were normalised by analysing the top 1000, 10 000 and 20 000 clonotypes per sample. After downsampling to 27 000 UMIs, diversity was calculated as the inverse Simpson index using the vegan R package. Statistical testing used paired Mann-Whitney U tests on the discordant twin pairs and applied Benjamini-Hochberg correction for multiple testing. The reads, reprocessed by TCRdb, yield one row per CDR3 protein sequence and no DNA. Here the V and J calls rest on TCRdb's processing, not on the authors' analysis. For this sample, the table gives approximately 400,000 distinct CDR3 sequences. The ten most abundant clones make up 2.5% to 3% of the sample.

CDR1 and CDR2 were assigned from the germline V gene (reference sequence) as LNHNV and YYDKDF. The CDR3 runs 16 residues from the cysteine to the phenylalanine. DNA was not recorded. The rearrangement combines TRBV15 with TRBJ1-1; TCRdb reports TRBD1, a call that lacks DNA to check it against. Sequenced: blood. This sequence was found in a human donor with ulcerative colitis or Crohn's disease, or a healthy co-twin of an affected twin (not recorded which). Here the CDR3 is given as CATSRDYPPRYTEAFF.